This T cell receptor beta chain was identified during a study of blood T cells in healthy people across ages (dated by TCRdb to about 2015). With respect to the entire study: In model experiments, template switching captured roughly one uniquely barcoded TCR beta cDNA molecule for every two T cells. Two additional independent replicas of 1 million unique cDNA reads from the same blood draw were analyzed for two donors (one aged 18 to 30 and one aged 80 or older). The study measured age-related changes in TCR beta repertoire diversity using deep sequencing normalized with unique cDNA molecular identifiers. Four age groups were formed from the donors: young (average approximately 15 years), middle-aged (approximately 39), aged (roughly 58) and long-lived (around 82). Findings and caveats that apply to the study as a whole: Donor CMV infection status was unknown, potentially confounding age-related changes in expanded clonotypes. Conclusive comparison of naive and antigen-experienced compartments was prevented by the profiling of bulk unsorted PBMCs. As age increased, observed TCR beta diversity per million T cells dropped in a roughly linear way, and a significant reduction was already evident by age around 41. The percentage of naive T cells measured by flow cytometry correlated strongly with observed TCR beta diversity. Compared with the aged group, more naive CD4+ T cells, fewer expanded clones and increased TCR diversity were shown by the long-lived group, suggesting age selection. Estimates of total diversity based on one million sequenced T cells were considered lower bounds and underestimates.

Receptors were amplified or captured by 5' RACE. Instrument used: Illumina HiSeq 2500. A second PCR of 7 to 11 cycles was performed with a sample-barcoded 5' primer and a J-beta primer mix. A unique molecular identifier was introduced onto each TCR beta cDNA molecule by a template-switch 5' adaptor carrying 12 random nucleotides. Each sample yielded at least 3 million CDR3-containing paired-end reads. The Mint cDNA synthesis kit, primed by a TRBC-specific oligonucleotide, was used to synthesize first-strand cDNA from all RNA. All cDNA was treated with uracil-DNA glycosylase and then went through a first 18-cycle PCR with the universal primers M1SS and BC2_uni_R. The authors' analysis ran thus. For normalization, 1 million high-quality reads, each with a distinct molecular identifier, were randomly selected from each sample. Instead of being binned into consensus sequences, reads that shared molecular identifiers were thrown out. MiTCR, with a Q25 quality threshold and the strictest error-elimination algorithm, was used for CDR3 identification, clonotype clustering and error correction. A nonparametric unseen species model using Euler transformation provided a lower-bound estimate of total TCR beta diversity. TCRdb passed the public sequencing reads through fastp at Q25 and MiXCR, retaining productive beta sequences. Every CDR3 protein is listed once, alongside the most common genes and DNA of its rows. The V and J calls shown here were made by TCRdb, not taken from the authors' results. Recorded for this sample are around 800,000 distinct CDR3 sequences; around a quarter of them occurred a single time. The ten biggest clones cover 3% of the sample.

This clonotype was seen more than once but under ten times. Its antigen remains undetermined. Per-nucleotide qualities are absent, and no much larger clonotype sits a single base away. The roughly 38 donors, aged about 6 to 100 years, were systemically healthy Caucasian individuals from Russia. About 10 milliliters of peripheral blood were drawn from each donor into EDTA-treated Vacutainer tubes. Ficoll-Paque density-gradient centrifugation was used to isolate PBMCs, with at least 6 million per sample. Trizol reagent was used to extract total RNA from PBMCs, with at least 5.5 micrograms per sample. For every donor, an aliquot of PBMCs went through flow cytometry to measure the percentages of naive CD45RAhigh/CD27high T cells. These records were also assigned to another study, of T cells of mothers and their children. The second paper states: Nine systemically healthy Caucasian individuals served as donors, namely three mothers together with their six children. cDNA synthesis consumed the entire amount of extracted RNA, loaded at 1.5 ug RNA in each 15 ul reaction. In the second PCR, the M1S primer added sample barcodes and 2-4 random nucleotides. Each mother yielded over 8.5 million TCR beta CDR3 reads and each child 2.5 million to 3.5 million reads. Thymic selection shapes the output of TCR recombination in a similar way in related and unrelated pairs, and inherited differences have a minor effect. Related mother-child pairs always showed normalized repertoire overlap that was slightly higher than in unrelated mother-child pairs, though the difference was never significant. Persistent microchimeric T cell clones were not detected, at a sensitivity of around 95 clones per million clonotypes. The study used deep NGS to compare TCR beta repertoires of mothers and children, seeking features distinguishing related mother-child pairs from unrelated individuals. Mothers averaged roughly 40 +/- 4 years of age and children averaged about 12 +/- 4 years. After adapter ligation with NEBNext reagents, the libraries were sequenced on Illumina HiSeq 2000 with 100+100 nt paired-end reads. To prevent cross-contamination, the mother and child libraries were prepared a month apart and were sequenced in separate runs. For each donor, between about 450,000 and 2,300,000 distinct TCR beta clonotypes were identified. Naive TCR beta clonotypes were estimated from low-frequency clonotypes matched to each donor's FACS-determined naive share, without sorting.

The material sequenced was blood. This TCR derives from a boy younger than 18 in good health.

CDR3 loop: CASSPDRLNQPQHF. The DNA reads as follows: TGTGCCAGCAGCCCCGACAGACTCAATCAGCCCCAGCATTTT. The rearrangement combines TRBV6-5 with TRBJ1-5; a tentative D match to TRBD1 spans 5 bases. The CDR3 sequence holds 14 residues, the cysteine and phenylalanine included. The read is trimmed to its CDR3 DNA, 42 bases read in frame from base 1. V loses 6 bases of germline sequence and J loses 3 bases, and the interval between the two ends is 12 bases. CDR1 is given as MNHEY and CDR2 as SVGAGI, both from the germline V gene.